The 30 T cell receptor beta chains below come from one sample, sequenced in a study of blood T cell repertoires in COVID-19. TCRdb keeps only in-frame clones here, not all; method: immunoSEQ multiplex PCR. The table records just under 150,000 clones, roughly 87% of them present only once. Input material: peripheral blood. These TCRs come from a human donor in a cohort sampled during active COVID-19.

This chain links TRBV5-1 with TRBJ2-5, with D maybe TRBD1 (5 bases). Germline V CDR1 and CDR2: SGHRS, YFSETQ. CDR3 size: 15 residues. Trimming took off 5 bases at V and 1 base at J, with 15 bases between the two ends. For the CDR3, the DNA is TGCGCCAGCAGTAGGGGAACGAACCCCCAAGAGACCCAGTACTTC. Translation: CASSRGTNPQETQYF.

The V and J genes are TRBV3-1 (or the pseudogene TRBV3-2) and TRBJ2-3, with D possibly TRBD2 on 7 matching bases. This CDR3 has 18 amino acids. Between the trimmed V and J ends, which lost 5 bases and 3 bases, there was a span of 24 bases. Germline CDR1 is LGHDT and CDR2 is YNNKEL (reference sequence). CDR3 amino acids: CASSSLKGRGGRTDTQYF. CDR3 DNA: TGTGCCAGCAGCTCTCTGAAAGGAAGGGGGGGCCGTACAGATACGCAGTATTTT.

The chain carries TRBV5-4 and TRBJ2-3; D is undetermined. The V gene lost 0 bases and the J gene lost 6 bases, with 8 bases spanning the gap. This CDR3 has 13 amino acids. The germline V gene encodes CDR1 SGHNT and CDR2 YYREEE (reference sequence). This CDR3 is CASSLAVSDTQYF. For the CDR3, the DNA is TGTGCCAGCAGCTTGGCCGTCAGTGATACGCAGTATTTT.

DNA of the CDR3: TGTGCCAGCAGCCCCCGGACAGGGGGCACAGATACGCAGTATTTT. This codes for CASSPRTGGTDTQYF. This chain uses TRBV13 with TRBJ2-3; 9 positions match TRBD1. Germline V CDR1 and CDR2: PRHDT, FYEKMQ (reference sequence). Losses at the gene ends were 5 bases for V and 1 base for J; bases not matched to a gene: 4. The CDR3 length is 15 residues.

The chain combines TRBV7-9 with TRBJ1-1, with 7 bases fitting TRBD1. Germline assignment: CDR1 SEHNR and CDR2 FQNEAQ (reference sequence). The ends lost 5 bases at V and 12 bases at J; junction bases unmatched: 9. CDR3 size: 12 residues. The CDR3 spells CASSLDRVFTFF. The CDR3 nucleotides are TGTGCCAGCAGCCTCGACAGGGTTTTTACTTTCTTT.

This chain uses TRBV7-9 with TRBJ1-1, with 7 bases aligning to TRBD1. The ends lost 3 bases at V and 3 bases at J; junction bases unmatched: 1. Per the germline V gene, CDR1 is SEHNR and CDR2 is FQNEAQ (reference sequence). The CDR3 runs 13 residues. CDR3 DNA: TGTGCCAGCAGCTTGGACAGGCACACTGAAGCTTTCTTT. It specifies CASSLDRHTEAFF.

V is TRBV19 and J is TRBJ2-7, with a tentative D call TRBD1 (6 bases). Germline loops: CDR1 LNHDA, CDR2 SQIVND (reference sequence). Trimming pared 1 base from V and 1 base from J, leaving 11 bases between. The CDR3 totals 15 residues. The CDR3 spells CASSIGTGPSYEQYF. The CDR3 nucleotides are TGTGCCAGTAGTATAGGCACAGGGCCTTCCTACGAGCAGTACTTC. Looking up the rest from reference TRBV19 and TRBJ2-7 gives the full variable domain: DGGITQSPKYLFRKEGQNVTLSCEQNLNHDAMYWYRQDPGQGLRLIYYSQIVNDFQKGDIAEGYSVSREKKESFPLTVTSAQKNPTAFYLCASSIGTGPSYEQYFGPGTRLTVT.

This clone was observed once. In DNA form, the CDR3 reads TGTGCCAGCAGGGGACAGCTCTATAATTCACCCCTCCACTTT. Protein product: CASRGQLYNSPLHF. This rearrangement joins TRBV5-8 to TRBJ1-6; 7 bases map to TRBD1. V dropped 5 bases and J dropped 3; count of bases not matched to a gene: 2. The germline gives CDR1 SGHTS, CDR2 YDEGEE. This CDR3 is 14 amino acids long.

The gene calls are TRBV4-3 and TRBJ2-7, with D perhaps matching TRBD1 (5 bases). Germline V gene data show CDR1 as LGHNA and CDR2 as YSLEER. V lost 6 bases, J lost 6 bases, and 18 bases lay in between. This CDR3 has 14 residues. CDR3 protein: CASSGFRDQSEQYF. DNA for the CDR3: TGCGCCAGCAGTGGGTTCAGGGATCAAAGCGAGCAGTACTTC.

The chain has TRBV27 and TRBJ1-5; 8 bases are shared with TRBD1. Germline CDR1 MNHEY, CDR2 SMNVEV (reference sequence). The CDR3 runs to 14 residues. The V gene end was trimmed by 6 bases and the J gene end by 6 bases; junction bases not matched to a gene: 7. The DNA of the CDR3 is TGTGCCAGCAGCTATGACAGGGGAAGTCAGCCCCAGCATTTT. It yields the protein CASSYDRGSQPQHF.

J is TRBJ1-6 and V is TRBV5-6; tentatively, D is TRBD1 (6 bases). CDR3 length: 15 residues. CDR1 is SGHDT and CDR2 is YYEEEE in the germline V gene. The V and J ends lost 4 bases and 4 bases respectively, with 12 bases between them. CDR3 nucleotides: TGTGCCAGCAGCCCCAGGACAGCTTATAATTCACCCCTCCACTTT. Protein: CASSPRTAYNSPLHF. Full variable domain (outside the CDR3, taken from reference TRBV5-6 and TRBJ1-6): DAGVTQSPTHLIKTRGQQVTLRCSPKSGHDTVSWYQQALGQGPQFIFQYYEEEERQRGNFPDRFSGHQFPNYSSELNVNALLLGDSALYLCASSPRTAYNSPLHFGNGTRLTVT.

CDR3 coding DNA: TGTGCCAGCAGCTTAGTTAGCGGGGGGGCCATAGAGACCCAGTACTTC. Translating gives CASSLVSGGAIETQYF. The chain has TRBV7-9 and TRBJ2-5, with TRBD2 matching over 11 bases. Per the germline V gene, CDR1 is SEHNR and CDR2 is FQNEAQ (reference sequence). V shed 1 base, J shed 4 bases, and the junction held 5 bases outside the gene matches. This CDR3 has 16 residues.

The chain is built from TRBV10-3 and TRBJ2-3; 9 bases match TRBD2. The CDR3 length is 16 residues. CDR1 is ENHRY and CDR2 is SYGVKD in the germline V gene. Trimming took 3 bases from V and 1 from J; bases not matched to a gene: 5. This CDR3 is CAISERRGGRTDTQYF. The CDR3 coding sequence is TGTGCCATCAGTGAAAGGCGGGGGGGCCGCACAGATACGCAGTATTTT.

The rearrangement links TRBV19 to TRBJ1-2, with TRBD1 identical over 11 bases. Losses at the gene ends were 5 bases for V and 2 bases for J; bases not matched to a gene: 4. The CDR3 runs to 15 residues. Per germline, CDR1 LNHDA and CDR2 SQIVND (reference sequence). As DNA, the CDR3 is TGTGCCAGTAGTCCGGACAGGGGGCCCAACTATGGCTACACCTTC. It is translated as CASSPDRGPNYGYTF.

The chain recombines TRBV30 with TRBJ2-2; 7 nucleotides line up with TRBD1. The CDR3 length is 14 residues. Germline V gene data show CDR1 as GTSNPN and CDR2 as SVGIG (reference sequence). V was clipped by 4 bases and J by 4 bases; unmatched bases: 6. The CDR3, as DNA: TGTGCCTGGACCCCCGACAGGGTCACCGGGGAGCTGTTTTTT. Protein sequence: CAWTPDRVTGELFF.

V usage is TRBV13 and J usage is TRBJ2-7; D unclear. This CDR3 comprises 13 residues. Germline CDR1 PRHDT, CDR2 FYEKMQ (reference sequence). V dropped 5 bases and J dropped 2 bases, with 10 bases sitting between them. The CDR3 nucleotides are TGTGCCAGCAGCCTCAGGTTGGCCTACGAGCAGTACTTC. Amino acids: CASSLRLAYEQYF.

Turning to this clone: The same CDR3 is also encoded by other DNA sequences in this sample. V gene TRBV6-5 combines with J gene TRBJ1-5; D is ambiguous. Germline lookup yields CDR1 MNHEY and CDR2 SVGAGI. V was pared by 3 bases and J by 7 bases, with 4 bases between. The CDR3 sequence is 11 residues long. CDR3 residues: CASSYQQPQHF. The CDR3 nucleotides read TGTGCCAGCAGTTATCAACAGCCCCAGCATTTT.

This chain uses TRBV4-3 with TRBJ1-1, with D possibly being TRBD1 (6 bases). Per germline, CDR1 LGHNA and CDR2 YSLEER. The germline V and J ends were trimmed by 4 bases and 4 bases, with 10 bases remaining between them. The CDR3 extends over 13 amino acids. CDR3 sequence: CASSPGRGTEAFF. For the CDR3, the DNA is TGCGCCAGCAGCCCAGGCAGGGGCACTGAAGCTTTCTTT.

This chain uses TRBV27 with TRBJ1-2, with D possibly matching TRBD1 (6 bases). This CDR3 region has 15 residues. The V and J ends lost 7 bases and 4 bases respectively, with 19 bases between them. Germline V CDR1 and CDR2: MNHEY, SMNVEV (reference sequence). In DNA, the CDR3 is TGTGCCAGCAAAGGGGGTGCGGCGACGGCCTATGGCTACACCTTC. Translation: CASKGGAATAYGYTF.

The CDR3 sequence: CASSLGVGQRRNQPQHF. The CDR3 DNA sequence: TGTGCCAGCAGCCTTGGCGTGGGACAGAGACGCAATCAGCCCCAGCATTTT. The V call is TRBV6-2 or TRBV6-3, the J call TRBJ1-5; TRBD1 matches 7 bases. The CDR3 consists of 17 residues. Germline loops: CDR1 MNHEY, CDR2 SVGEGT. The V segment lost 6 bases and the J segment 2 bases; nucleotides outside the gene matches: 13.

A single count supports this clone. The chain couples TRBV5-8 to TRBJ2-3; D ambiguous. There are 12 residues in the CDR3. CDR1 and CDR2 from the germline V gene are SGHTS and YDEGEE. V was clipped by 1 base and J by 3 bases, with 3 bases between them. Written as DNA, the CDR3 is TGTGCCAGCAGCTTGCGTACAGATACGCAGTATTTT. Amino acids: CASSLRTDTQYF.

The V and J genes are TRBV7-3 and TRBJ2-2, with TRBD1 identical over 7 bases. Looked up from germline, CDR1 is SGHTA and CDR2 is FQGTGA. The CDR3 contains 15 residues. The ends lost 2 bases at V and 4 bases at J; junction bases unmatched: 4. The CDR3 DNA reads TGTGCCAGCAGCTTAGGTGGGACAGTCACCGGGGAGCTGTTTTTT. It translates to CASSLGGTVTGELFF.

V is TRBV12-5 and J is TRBJ1-4; perhaps TRBD1 as D (5 bases). This CDR3 has 13 residues. Germline V gene sequence: CDR1 LGHNT, CDR2 FRNRAP. Trimming stripped 3 bases from V and 8 bases from J, with 10 bases between. DNA of the CDR3: TGTGCTAGTGGTTTTCAGGGTAACGAAAAACTGTTTTTT. It encodes CASGFQGNEKLFF.

There are a few counts of this clone. This chain links TRBV18 with TRBJ1-3; D possibly corresponds to TRBD1 (5 bases). The CDR3 length is 15 residues. Germline assignment: CDR1 KGHSH and CDR2 LQKENI. The V end lost 3 bases, the J end lost 0 bases, and 9 bases lay between the germline ends. CDR3 region: CASSPQGSSGNTIYF. The CDR3 DNA reads as TGTGCCAGCTCACCTCAGGGTTCCTCTGGAAACACCATATATTTT.

The chain is built from TRBV27 and TRBJ2-1, with 11 bases aligning to TRBD1. This CDR3 is built from 13 residues. J lost 8 bases, V lost 5 bases, and 2 bases had no gene match. CDR1 and CDR2 from the germline V gene are MNHEY and SMNVEV (reference sequence). As DNA, the CDR3 is TGTGCCAGCAGTACGGGACAGGGGGATGAGCAGTTCTTC. Amino acids: CASSTGQGDEQFF.

This chain links TRBV7-9 with TRBJ1-5, with no clear D. Per the germline V gene, CDR1 is SEHNR and CDR2 is FQNEAQ (reference sequence). The CDR3 has 14 residues. Trimming removed 3 bases at V and 3 bases at J, with 9 bases between. The CDR3 DNA follows: TGTGCCAGCAGCTTCGGGTTTGACAATCAGCCCCAGCATTTT. This sequence encodes CASSFGFDNQPQHF.

V usage is TRBV7-3 and J usage is TRBJ2-3; D not resolved. Germline-derived CDR1 and CDR2 are SGHTA and FQGTGA. This CDR3 has 13 residues. Trimming stripped 5 bases from V and 5 bases from J, with 11 bases between. The CDR3 sequence is CASSPGGVDTQYF. CDR3 bases: TGTGCCAGCAGCCCCGGCGGAGTAGATACGCAGTATTTT.

The V call is TRBV28, the J call TRBJ1-4; D may be TRBD1 (5 bases). Germline V gene lookup returns CDR1 MDHEN and CDR2 SYDVKM. The CDR3 has 13 amino acids. Trimming left V 7 bases short and J 8 bases short, with 14 bases between. The CDR3 is CASTTPAGEKLFF. The CDR3 DNA follows: TGTGCCAGCACGACACCCGCAGGGGAAAAACTGTTTTTT.

The CDR3 nucleotides are TGTGCCAGCAGCCCCAGGTTGTTTGTGAATAGCGGGGGATACGAGCAGTACTTC. Translation gives CASSPRLFVNSGGYEQYF. The J gene is TRBJ2-7, the V gene TRBV7-2; 9 nucleotides align to TRBD2. This CDR3 is 18 amino acids long. Germline V gene sequence: CDR1 SGHTA, CDR2 FQGNSA. V was pared by 5 bases and J by 4 bases, with 18 bases of the junction left unmatched.

V and J are TRBV13 and TRBJ1-5, with 7 bases lining up with TRBD1. CDR1 and CDR2 from the germline V gene are PRHDT and FYEKMQ (reference sequence). V dropped 5 bases and J dropped 2; count of bases not matched to a gene: 6. The CDR3 sequence is 15 residues long. The CDR3 region has the DNA TGTGCCAGCAGCGCGGGACAGCGACGCAATCAGCCCCAGCATTTT. Translation: CASSAGQRRNQPQHF.